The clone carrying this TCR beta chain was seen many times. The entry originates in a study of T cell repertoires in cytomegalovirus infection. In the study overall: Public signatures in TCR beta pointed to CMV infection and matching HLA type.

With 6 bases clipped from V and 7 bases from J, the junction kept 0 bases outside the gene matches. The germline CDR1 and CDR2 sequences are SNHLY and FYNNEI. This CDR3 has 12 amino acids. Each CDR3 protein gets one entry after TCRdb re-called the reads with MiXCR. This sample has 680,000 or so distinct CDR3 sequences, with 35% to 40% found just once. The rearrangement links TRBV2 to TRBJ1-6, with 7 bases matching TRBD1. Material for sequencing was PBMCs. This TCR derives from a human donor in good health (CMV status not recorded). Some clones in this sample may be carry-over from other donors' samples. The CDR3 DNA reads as TGTGCCAGCAGGGGACAGAATTCACCCCTCCACTTT. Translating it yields CASRGQNSPLHF.